Sequencing of this TCR beta chain was carried out in a study of early T cells in non-severe SARS-CoV-2 infection. Study in general: The sequenced material was bulk RNA from unsorted whole blood, and its chains were unpaired. General observations from the study: Matching with VDJdb favored anti-spike CD8 responses (missing private and CD4 specificities).

Unique molecular identifiers (one per individual cDNA molecule) were attached. TCRdb recomputed calls from the 5' RACE reads with MiXCR, one row per CDR3 protein. Here the sample spans more than 50,000 distinct CDR3 sequences, more than 9.5% being singletons. This clonotype was found a few times. Antigen: not known. Sequencing input: whole blood. The receptor's source is an adult who was a healthcare worker with PCR-confirmed SARS-CoV-2 infection or an uninfected control (not recorded which).

This chain's CDR3 is CSARTAVTEAFF. The CDR3, as DNA: TGCAGTGCTAGGACGGCGGTCACTGAAGCTTTCTTT. V and J are TRBV20-1 and TRBJ1-1; D not resolved. With 3 bases removed from V and 4 bases from J, the gap between germline ends came to 9 bases. The germline gives CDR1 DFQATT, CDR2 SNEGSKA (reference sequence). CDR3 length: 12 residues.